This T cell receptor beta chain stems from a study of OX40 agonist ivuxolimab in advanced cancers. Looking at the study overall: Intravenous ivuxolimab at 0.01 to 10 mg/kg was given to patients every 2 weeks.

Sequencing was performed with immunoSEQ multiplex PCR; in TCRdb, only in-frame clones are kept and a portion is missing. The table lists over 45,000 clones, 86% of them singletons, with about 1% in the top ten. The CDR3 is 14 amino acids. Germline lookup yields CDR1 MNHNS and CDR2 SASEGT. Trimming shortened V by 3 bases and J by 10 bases, and 15 bases separated the two germline ends. This sample comprised CD4+ or CD8+ T cells sorted from blood, obtained in a trial of the OX40 agonist ivuxolimab. The origin of this receptor is an adult with an advanced solid tumor such as melanoma, head and neck, liver or kidney cancer. The genes are TRBV6-1 and TRBJ1-4; no clear D. The chain's CDR3 is CASSDNYLGSKLFF. As DNA, the CDR3 is TGTGCCAGCAGTGATAACTACTTGGGGTCAAAACTGTTTTTT.